The rows below give T cell receptor beta chains drawn from one sample of a study of shared clonotypes between healthy human individuals. The protocol was immunoSEQ multiplex PCR, while the TCRdb copy is restricted to in-frame clones and leaves out a portion. The sample has roughly 700,000 clones, less than 95% seen once. The sample consisted of memory CD8+ T cells from PBMCs. All receptors come from a man aged 18 to 29 in good health. Some clones in this sample may be carry-over from other donors' samples. CDR3s include the opening cysteine and the closing phenylalanine or tryptophan. The D gene is left open where the match is weak. Some rows have no size entry. The others give once, few or many, or a class for an expanded clone.

size	D	V	J	DNA	CDR3
NA	NA	TRBV4-1	TRBJ1-1	TGCGCCAGCAGCCCAGGGGACGGTAACACTGAAGCTTTCTTT	CASSPGDGNTEAFF
NA	TRBD1	TRBV7-9	TRBJ1-2	TGTGCCAGCAGCGCAATCGGGGCGGGACAGGGTACTGGAGATGGCTACACCTTC	CASSAIGAGQGTGDGYTF
NA	NA	TRBV29-1	TRBJ2-2	TGCAGCGTGGGGGGCAACACCGGGGAGCTGTTTTTT	CSVGGNTGELFF
NA	NA	TRBV9	TRBJ1-2	TGTGCCAGCAGCTCCCCAGGGGCTGGGTATGGCTACACCTTC	CASSSPGAGYGYTF
few	TRBD2	TRBV4-2	TRBJ2-2	TGTGCCAGCAGCCCACAGGGACTAGCGGGAGTGCATGGGGAGCTGTTTTTT	CASSPQGLAGVHGELFF
NA	NA	TRBV5-1	TRBJ2-5	TGCGCCAGCAGCTCTCTGGGAGGGGGTCGCCGAGAGACCCAGTACTTC	CASSSLGGGRRETQYF
once	NA	TRBV9	TRBJ1-5	TGTGCCAGCAGCGTGGGATCGGAGGGAGGCCAGCCCCAGCATTTT	CASSVGSEGGQPQHF
NA	NA	TRBV29-1	TRBJ1-3	TGCAGCGTTGAGGGGGGGGCAGTAGGAAACACCATATATTTT	CSVEGGAVGNTIYF
NA	TRBD2	TRBV12-5	TRBJ2-1	TGTGCTAGTGGTGCGGGGACTAGCGGATACAATGAGCAGTTCTTC	CASGAGTSGYNEQFF
NA	NA	TRBV9	TRBJ1-2	TGTGCCAGCAGCGTCGACTCTGGGGGCTACACCTTC	CASSVDSGGYTF
NA	NA	TRBV6-1	TRBJ1-5	TGTGCCAGCACGACCGAGCGGCAGCCCCAGCATTTT	CASTTERQPQHF
NA	TRBD2	TRBV5-4	TRBJ2-3	TGTGCCAGCAGCCTAGCGGTAAGCGGAGGTGGGGCAGATACGCAGTATTTT	CASSLAVSGGGADTQYF
few	NA	TRBV25-1	TRBJ2-3	TGTGCCAGCAGTGTTCGGGACAACACAGATACGCAGTATTTT	CASSVRDNTDTQYF
few	TRBD1	TRBV10-3	TRBJ2-7	TGTGCCATCAGTCCAGGGGGCCCTTCCTACGAGCAGTACTTC	CAISPGGPSYEQYF
NA	NA	TRBV7-2	TRBJ1-1	TGTGCCAGCAGCTTGAGGTACACTGAAGCTTTCTTT	CASSLRYTEAFF
NA	NA	TRBV27	TRBJ2-7	TGTGCCAGCAGTCGGTCAGGCACCTACGAGCAGTACTTC	CASSRSGTYEQYF
NA	TRBD2	TRBV19	TRBJ2-7	TGTGCCAGTAGTATAGATACTAGCGGGAGCTACGAGCAGTACTTC	CASSIDTSGSYEQYF
NA	TRBD1	TRBV5-1	TRBJ2-5	TGCGCCAGCAGCTCACCCGGGACAGCCCAAGAGACCCAGTACTTC	CASSSPGTAQETQYF
NA	NA	TRBV11-2	TRBJ2-5	TGTGCCAGCAGCTTAGGGGGCAAAGAGACCCAGTACTTC	CASSLGGKETQYF
NA	NA	TRBV9	TRBJ2-3	TGTGCCAGCAGCGAAACACCTGGCACAGATACGCAGTATTTT	CASSETPGTDTQYF
NA	TRBD1	TRBV4-2	TRBJ1-2	TGTGCCAGCAGCCTGACAGGGGGCGACTATGGCTACACCTTC	CASSLTGGDYGYTF
NA	TRBD1	TRBV19	TRBJ2-1	TGTGCCAGTAGTCCCGGGACAGGCTGGAACAATGAGCAGTTCTTC	CASSPGTGWNNEQFF
NA	NA	TRBV5-4	TRBJ1-2	TGTGCCAGCAGCCAAGAAAGGGGTTCCGACTATGGCTACACCTTC	CASSQERGSDYGYTF
NA	NA	TRBV19	TRBJ2-1	TGTGCCAGTAGTTCCGGGGGAGTACGTGAGCAGTTCTTC	CASSSGGVREQFF
NA	TRBD2	TRBV5-4	TRBJ2-2	TGTGCCAGCAGCTTGAAGCGGGAGGCCGGCGGGGAGCTGTTTTTT	CASSLKREAGGELFF
few	NA	TRBV30	TRBJ1-1	TGTGCCTGGAGTGCTGGGATCACTGAAGCTTTCTTT	CAWSAGITEAFF
NA	TRBD1	TRBV7-8	TRBJ1-4	TGTGCCAGCAGCTTACGGGGACAGGGGAGTGAAAAACTGTTTTTT	CASSLRGQGSEKLFF
NA	TRBD1	TRBV4-3	TRBJ1-4	TGCGCCAGCAGCCCAGGGGGGCCACCGAATGAAAAACTGTTTTTT	CASSPGGPPNEKLFF
NA	TRBD1	TRBV10-1	TRBJ2-7	TGCGCCGGGCAGGGGGTCCACGAGCAGTACTTC	CAGQGVHEQYF
NA	NA	TRBV30	TRBJ2-7	TGTGCCTGGAGTGTACAGCTAGCACACGCCTACGAGCAGTACTTC	CAWSVQLAHAYEQYF
NA	NA	TRBV4-3	TRBJ1-6	TGCGCCAGCAGCAACCTCCCCCCGTTTGAGGCGTTGGTGGGGCCCCTCCACTTT	CASSNLPPFEALVGPLHF
NA	TRBD1	TRBV7-8	TRBJ2-7	TGTGCCAGCAGCCCGGACCGGGACAGTCGACCCTACGAGCAGTACTTC	CASSPDRDSRPYEQYF
NA	NA	TRBV29-1	TRBJ1-1	TGCAGCGTCCTCAACAGGAACACTGAAGCTTTCTTT	CSVLNRNTEAFF
NA	TRBD2	TRBV9	TRBJ2-1	TGTGCCAGCAGCGTAGCACCGGGACTAAACAATGAGCAGTTCTTC	CASSVAPGLNNEQFF
NA	NA	TRBV7-3	TRBJ2-2	TGTGCCAGCAGCTTAGGTACGAGCGAGCCCGGGGAGCTGTTTTTT	CASSLGTSEPGELFF
NA	NA	TRBV5-4	TRBJ1-5	TGTGCCAGCAGCTTGGGGGTCGAGCAGCCCCAGCATTTT	CASSLGVEQPQHF
NA	NA	TRBV9	TRBJ2-1	TGTGCCAGCAGCCCTGTCCTGGGGGCCTCCTACAATGAGCAGTTCTTC	CASSPVLGASYNEQFF
NA	NA	TRBV27	TRBJ2-7	TGTGCCAGCAGTTCGGGCACCTACGAGCAGTACTTC	CASSSGTYEQYF
once	TRBD2	TRBV4-3	TRBJ2-1	TGCGCCAGCAGCCAAGCGGGAGGCCCCTACAATGAGCAGTTCTTC	CASSQAGGPYNEQFF
NA	NA	TRBV2	TRBJ2-7	TGTGCCGCCCAGGCAACCCCCTACGAGCAGTACTTC	CAAQATPYEQYF
NA	TRBD2	TRBV7-3	TRBJ2-1	TGTGCCAGCAGCTTTAGCGGGGGCAGCTCCTACAATGAGCAGTTCTTC	CASSFSGGSSYNEQFF
NA	NA	TRBV9	TRBJ2-7	TGTGCCAGCAGCTCTAGACCGGGACACGAGCAGTACTTC	CASSSRPGHEQYF
NA	TRBD2	TRBV27	TRBJ2-7	TGTGCCAGCGGGACTAGCGGGAGGCTCTCCTACGAGCAGTACTTC	CASGTSGRLSYEQYF
NA	TRBD2	TRBV7-8	TRBJ2-1	TGTGCCAGCAGCTTGAGGGCTAGCGGGAGTTCGTACAATGAGCAGTTCTTC	CASSLRASGSSYNEQFF
NA	TRBD2	TRBV11-2	TRBJ2-7	TGTGCCAGCAGCTTTTACGGCCCGGGGGGACTCTACGAGCAGTACTTC	CASSFYGPGGLYEQYF
NA	NA	TRBV28	TRBJ2-6	TGTGCCAGCAGTTTTTGGGCCTCTGGGGCCAACGTCCTGACTTTC	CASSFWASGANVLTF
NA	TRBD2	TRBV7-3	TRBJ2-7	TGTGCCAGCAGCCCGGGGCCTAGCGGGCTCTACGAGCAGTACTTC	CASSPGPSGLYEQYF
NA	NA	TRBV14	TRBJ2-3	TGTGCCAGCAGCCATAGACGGAGTTGGGCAGATACGCAGTATTTT	CASSHRRSWADTQYF
NA	TRBD1	TRBV25-1	TRBJ2-3	TGTGCCAGCAGTGGGGTCGACAGGGGTAGGGCAGATACGCAGTATTTT	CASSGVDRGRADTQYF
NA	NA	TRBV9	TRBJ2-1	TGTGCCAGCAGCGAGGGTCGGACTCCGGTCTATGAGCAGTTCTTC	CASSEGRTPVYEQFF
NA	TRBD2	TRBV7-6	TRBJ2-1	TGTGCCAGCATCCCAATAAGCGGGAGAGGAAATGAGCAGTTCTTC	CASIPISGRGNEQFF
NA	NA	TRBV10-3	TRBJ2-4	TGTGCCACCAGGGTGGACCTAGCCAAAAACATTCAGTACTTC	CATRVDLAKNIQYF
once	TRBD2	TRBV4-2	TRBJ2-1	TGTGCCAGCAGCCAAGATGCCGCTAGCGGGAGAGGAAATGAGCAGTTCTTC	CASSQDAASGRGNEQFF
NA	TRBD1	TRBV7-9	TRBJ1-5	TGTGCCAGCAGTTCTTCTTTGACAGGGGGAGGCAATCAGCCCCAGCATTTT	CASSSSLTGGGNQPQHF
once	TRBD1	TRBV4-1	TRBJ2-7	TGCGCCAGCAGCCAAGCCGACCTGACAGGGGTTTCCTACGAGCAGTACTTC	CASSQADLTGVSYEQYF
NA	NA	TRBV7-9	TRBJ1-4	TGTGCCAGCAGCTACCCCCCAATTGGAAAACTGTTTTTT	CASSYPPIGKLFF
NA	NA	TRBV5-6	TRBJ1-3	TGTGCCAGCAGCTTGATCGGGGGGGCGAGCTCTGGAAACACCATATATTTT	CASSLIGGASSGNTIYF